The next 27 T cell receptor beta chains were all read from a single sample in a study of CD8+ T cells in alopecia areata. RNA extraction and reverse transcription yielded cDNA as sequencing template. Profiling relied on immunoSEQ multiplex PCR, and the TCRdb table lists in-frame clones only, not all of them. The sample lists around 250,000 clones, 65% to 70% seen once, with around 1.2% in the top ten. Source: CD4+ T cells sorted from blood, taken at week 0. These receptor sequences come from a human donor with alopecia areata.

The chain links TRBV30 to TRBJ1-6; no clear D. Trimming took off 4 bases at V and 3 bases at J, with 10 bases between the two ends. The CDR3 is made up of 14 amino acids. Per germline, CDR1 GTSNPN and CDR2 SVGIG (reference sequence). The CDR3, as DNA: TGTGCCTGGATCCCCTTAAACTATAATTCACCCCTCCACTTT. Its protein product is CAWIPLNYNSPLHF.

The genes are TRBV30 and TRBJ2-7; 10 bases fit TRBD2. Germline lookup yields CDR1 GTSNPN and CDR2 SVGIG (reference sequence). The J segment lost 1 base and the V segment lost 3 bases, leaving 3 bases of the junction unmatched. The CDR3 spans 14 residues. CDR3 loop: CAWSVAGGSYEQYF. In DNA form, the CDR3 reads TGTGCCTGGAGCGTAGCGGGGGGATCCTACGAGCAGTACTTC.

The chain links TRBV12-5 to TRBJ2-5; D is unresolved. The germline V gene encodes CDR1 LGHNT and CDR2 FRNRAP. The CDR3 spans 12 residues. Trimming took off 2 bases at V and 5 bases at J, with 6 bases between the two ends. The CDR3 protein is CASGLSRETQYF. CDR3 coding DNA: TGTGCTAGTGGTTTGAGTAGGGAGACCCAGTACTTC.

This clone was counted a single time. The rearrangement uses TRBV5-6 and TRBJ2-7; 8 nucleotides line up with TRBD2. The CDR3 is 14 residues long. V lost 4 bases to trimming and J lost 5 bases; unmatched junction nucleotides: 8. CDR1 and CDR2 (germline): SGHDT, YYEEEE. The CDR3 here is CASSHTGGADEQYF. DNA of the CDR3: TGTGCCAGCAGCCATACCGGGGGGGCCGACGAGCAGTACTTC.

The chain uses TRBV7-2 and TRBJ1-2; D ambiguous. Per germline, CDR1 SGHTA and CDR2 FQGNSA. The CDR3 length is 13 residues. V shed 5 bases and J shed 4 bases, with 11 bases lying between them. CDR3 protein: CASSPPGPYGYTF. DNA for the CDR3: TGTGCCAGCAGCCCACCCGGCCCCTATGGCTACACCTTC.

The CDR3 nucleotides read TGCAGCGTTGAAGGACAGGGGCGGAATGAGCAGTTCTTC. Protein product: CSVEGQGRNEQFF. The chain couples TRBV29-1 to TRBJ2-1, with 8 positions matching TRBD1. Trimming took 1 base from V and 7 from J; bases not matched to a gene: 3. The CDR3 is made up of 13 amino acids. The V gene's germline CDR1 is SQVTM and CDR2 ANQGSEA.

This sequence joins TRBV30 and TRBJ2-3; tentative D call: TRBD2 (5 bases). The CDR3 sequence is 14 residues long. Trimming stripped 2 bases from V and 6 bases from J, with 15 bases between. Germline lookup yields CDR1 GTSNPN and CDR2 SVGIG (reference sequence). CDR3 nucleotide sequence: TGTGCCTGGAGTCGACTACAGAGGACCGATACGCAGTATTTT. Translation: CAWSRLQRTDTQYF.

The V and J genes are TRBV2 and TRBJ2-1; possibly TRBD1 for D (6 bases). CDR3 length: 16 amino acids. Trimming removed 5 bases at V and 3 bases at J, with 17 bases between. CDR1 and CDR2 from the germline V gene are SNHLY and FYNNEI. CDR3 in DNA: TGTGCCAGCAGTTATTCCGGGACACCAGTCTACAATGAGCAGTTCTTC. It yields the protein CASSYSGTPVYNEQFF.

This sequence joins TRBV29-1 and TRBJ2-5, with TRBD1 identical over 7 bases. CDR1 is SQVTM and CDR2 is ANQGSEA in the germline V gene. The CDR3 consists of 16 residues. After removal of 1 base from V and 5 bases from J, the junction contained 13 bases not matched to a gene. The DNA of the CDR3 is TGCAGCGTTGAAGCACCCCGGGACAGCTCTATGGAGACCCAGTACTTC. This sequence encodes CSVEAPRDSSMETQYF. The variable domain in full, completed from reference TRBV29-1 and TRBJ2-5, reads SAVISQKPSRDICQRGTSLTIQCQVDSQVTMMFWYRQQPGQSLTLIATANQGSEATYESGFVIDKFPISRPNLTFSTLTVSNMSPEDSSIYLCSVEAPRDSSMETQYFGPGTRLLVL.

The chain employs TRBV5-1 and TRBJ1-5; D gene ambiguous. V lost 0 bases and J lost 2, with 9 bases in between. From germline, CDR1 is SGHRS and CDR2 YFSETQ. The CDR3 consists of 15 residues. The DNA of the CDR3 is TGCGCCAGCAGCTTGGATGGAATTGGCAATCAGCCCCAGCATTTT. This codes for CASSLDGIGNQPQHF.

The gene calls are TRBV25-1 and TRBJ1-1; no definite D call. The germline CDR1 and CDR2 sequences are MGHDK and SYGVNS. The CDR3 covers 12 residues. V lost 2 bases to trimming and J lost 6 bases, with 7 bases between them. CDR3 in DNA: TGTGCCAGCAGTGAAAACGGGCCTGAAGCTTTCTTT. Translated, it gives CASSENGPEAFF.

The sample holds a few counts of this clone. This chain connects TRBV29-1 to TRBJ1-2; D is possibly TRBD1 (5 bases). The CDR3 is made up of 13 amino acids. CDR1 and CDR2 from the germline V gene are SQVTM and ANQGSEA. V dropped 6 bases and J dropped 8 bases, with 19 bases sitting between them. CDR3 in amino acids: CSVDWDFTSGYTF. DNA of the CDR3: TGCAGCGTAGATTGGGACTTTACCAGCGGCTACACCTTC. Full variable domain (outside the CDR3, taken from reference TRBV29-1 and TRBJ1-2): SAVISQKPSRDICQRGTSLTIQCQVDSQVTMMFWYRQQPGQSLTLIATANQGSEATYESGFVIDKFPISRPNLTFSTLTVSNMSPEDSSIYLCSVDWDFTSGYTFGSGTRLTVV.

The chain couples TRBV25-1 to TRBJ1-5; D gene ambiguous. From germline, CDR1 is MGHDK and CDR2 SYGVNS. The CDR3 contains 12 residues. Deletions cut 10 bases from V and 0 bases from J, with 7 bases between. CDR3 in amino acids: CATRSSNQPQHF. The CDR3 DNA reads as TGTGCCACCAGATCTAGCAATCAGCCCCAGCATTTT.

The CDR3, as DNA: TGTGCCTGGAGTGTAACATCCAGGACCAGCACAGATACGCAGTATTTT. This encodes CAWSVTSRTSTDTQYF. The V and J genes are TRBV30 and TRBJ2-3; D uncertain. The ends were cut back, 0 bases at V and 0 bases at J, with 13 bases in the middle. Germline V gene lookup returns CDR1 GTSNPN and CDR2 SVGIG (reference sequence). The CDR3 is 16 residues long.

The chain uses TRBV7-9 and TRBJ1-2, with D possibly being TRBD1 (5 bases). Germline lookup yields CDR1 SEHNR and CDR2 FQNEAQ (reference sequence). Trimming removed 1 base from V and 3 bases from J, with 9 bases in between. This CDR3 has 14 residues. The CDR3 sequence: CASSLVGGDYGYTF. The CDR3 DNA reads TGTGCCAGCAGCTTAGTAGGAGGGGACTATGGCTACACCTTC.

The rearrangement uses TRBV25-1 and TRBJ1-6; D not certain. The ends were cut back, 3 bases at V and 10 bases at J, with 10 bases in the middle. The CDR3 has 13 amino acids. Per germline, CDR1 MGHDK and CDR2 SYGVNS. Here the CDR3 DNA reads TGTGCCAGCAGTGACAGAGTTGGCTCACCCCTCCACTTT. Translation: CASSDRVGSPLHF.

This sequence joins TRBV9 and TRBJ2-3, with a tentative D call TRBD1 (5 bases). Trimming removed 6 bases from V and 2 bases from J, with 10 bases in between. This CDR3 spans 13 amino acids. The germline V gene encodes CDR1 SGDLS and CDR2 YYNGEE. The CDR3 nucleotides read TGTGCCAGCAACGACAGCCCCACAGATACGCAGTATTTT. Residues: CASNDSPTDTQYF.

This clone was recorded once. V usage is TRBV29-1 and J usage is TRBJ2-3; D is perhaps TRBD2 (5 bases). Deletions cut 4 bases from V and 6 bases from J, with 11 bases between. Germline V gives CDR1 SQVTM, CDR2 ANQGSEA. CDR3 length: 12 amino acids. The CDR3 DNA reads as TGCAGCGTTGCCGGTCCGGGGGATACGCAGTATTTT. Protein product: CSVAGPGDTQYF.

This rearrangement joins TRBV6-5 to TRBJ2-7; TRBD1 matches 7 bases. This CDR3 contains 14 residues. The V gene's germline CDR1 is MNHEY and CDR2 SVGAGI. V dropped 5 bases and J dropped 5; count of bases not matched to a gene: 9. CDR3 DNA sequence: TGTGCCAGCAGTACGACAGGGTCCACCCACGAGCAGTACTTC. The encoded protein is CASSTTGSTHEQYF.

A single count supports this clone. The gene calls are TRBV25-1 and TRBJ1-2; D is uncertain. V gave up 2 bases and J gave up 3 bases, with 13 bases separating them. Germline V gives CDR1 MGHDK, CDR2 SYGVNS. This CDR3 has 15 residues. CDR3 in amino acids: CASSERLLGDYGYTF. The CDR3 bases are TGTGCCAGCAGTGAAAGGCTGCTGGGTGACTATGGCTACACCTTC.

V and J are TRBV5-4 and TRBJ2-2; TRBD2 matches 9 bases. The CDR3 has 15 residues. Trimming cost V 2 bases and J 6 bases; bases outside gene matches: 5. The germline V gene encodes CDR1 SGHNT and CDR2 YYREEE (reference sequence). The CDR3 region has the DNA TGTGCCAGCAGCTTCTGGACTAGCGCGGCCGGGGAGCTGTTTTTT. The encoded protein is CASSFWTSAAGELFF.

This chain uses TRBV6-5 with TRBJ1-5; D remains unclear. The CDR3 is 13 amino acids. Trimming stripped 5 bases from V and 3 bases from J, with 8 bases between. Germline CDR1 is MNHEY and CDR2 is SVGAGI. The CDR3: CASSMSFNQPQHF. For the CDR3, the DNA is TGTGCCAGCAGTATGTCCTTCAATCAGCCCCAGCATTTT.

The V gene is TRBV5-1, the J gene TRBJ2-1; 12 bases map to TRBD2. Germline loops: CDR1 SGHRS, CDR2 YFSETQ. After removal of 0 bases from V and 2 bases from J, the junction contained 0 bases not matched to a gene. This CDR3 is built from 16 residues. The CDR3 reads CASSLASGGAYNEQFF. CDR3 nucleotide sequence: TGCGCCAGCAGCTTGGCTAGCGGGGGGGCCTACAATGAGCAGTTCTTC.

The V gene is TRBV5-1, the J gene TRBJ1-1, with a tentative D call TRBD1 (6 bases). Germline CDR1 SGHRS, CDR2 YFSETQ. The CDR3 totals 15 residues. Trimming shortened V by 2 bases and J by 1 base, and 12 bases separated the two germline ends. Here the CDR3 reads CASSFLAGANTEAFF. As DNA, the CDR3 is TGCGCCAGCAGCTTCCTGGCAGGGGCGAACACTGAAGCTTTCTTT.

This chain joins TRBV9 and TRBJ1-2; the match to TRBD1 covers 8 bases. J lost 2 bases, V lost 3 bases, and 9 bases had no gene match. Germline CDR1 and CDR2: SGDLS and YYNGEE. The CDR3 extends over 16 amino acids. The CDR3 reads CASSGLRTGRNYGYTF. The DNA of the CDR3 is TGTGCCAGCAGCGGACTACGGACAGGGAGGAACTATGGCTACACCTTC.

The chain combines TRBV18 with TRBJ1-1, with D maybe TRBD1 (6 bases). V was cut by 2 bases and J by 1 base, with 14 bases left in between. The CDR3 is 16 residues long. CDR1 and CDR2 from the germline V gene are KGHSH and LQKENI. The CDR3 coding sequence is TGTGCCAGCTCACCATACCTACAGGGCGAGAACACTGAAGCTTTCTTT. It is translated as CASSPYLQGENTEAFF.

J is TRBJ2-5 and V is TRBV2, with D uncertain. This CDR3 is 12 amino acids long. Deletions cut 7 bases from V and 0 bases from J, with 6 bases between. Germline V gives CDR1 SNHLY, CDR2 FYNNEI. The DNA for the CDR3 is TGTGCCAGCAACGGGTACCAAGAGACCCAGTACTTC. Amino acids: CASNGYQETQYF.